This is a list of T cell receptor beta chains from one sample in a study of OX40 agonist ivuxolimab in advanced cancers. Sequencing used immunoSEQ multiplex PCR; TCRdb keeps in-frame clones, though not all of them. The sample includes about 61,000 clones, roughly 90% of them seen just once. Sequenced material: CD4+ or CD8+ T cells sorted from blood, taken in a trial of the OX40 agonist ivuxolimab. Receptors originate from an adult with an advanced solid tumor such as melanoma, head and neck, liver or kidney cancer. Each CDR3 is given with its conserved first and last residue. D genes are given only for firm matches. Clone size appears in some rows only: once, few, many, or a class for an expanded clone.

d_call j_call clone_size v_call cdr3_aa cdr3_nt
- TRBJ2-1 once TRBV7-9 CASSLAQYNEQFF TGTGCCAGCAGCTTAGCCCAATACAATGAGCAGTTCTTC
- TRBJ1-1 once TRBV5-5 CASSLAHGNTEAFF TGTGCCAGCAGCTTGGCCCACGGTAACACTGAAGCTTTCTTT
- TRBJ2-1 - TRBV7-8 CASSSSVYEQFF TGTGCCAGCAGCTCCTCGGTTTACGAGCAGTTCTTC
TRBD1 TRBJ1-1 - TRBV7-9 CASSLGTGGWTEAFF TGTGCCAGCAGCTTAGGGACAGGGGGCTGGACTGAAGCTTTCTTT
- TRBJ1-4 - TRBV19 CASRTGPSTNEKLFF TGTGCCAGTAGAACAGGGCCCTCAACTAATGAAAAACTGTTTTTT
- TRBJ1-5 few TRBV2 CASSEVSPMYSNQPQHF TGTGCCAGCAGTGAAGTCAGCCCTATGTATAGCAATCAGCCCCAGCATTTT
- TRBJ1-2 - TRBV7-9 CASSLNYGYTF TGTGCCAGCAGCTTAAACTATGGCTACACCTTC
- TRBJ1-4 - TRBV7-9 CASSTWAEPGDEKLFF TGTGCCAGCAGCACATGGGCGGAGCCGGGGGATGAAAAACTGTTTTTT
TRBD1 TRBJ1-2 - TRBV7-2 CASSSGDRTFNYGYTF TGTGCCAGCAGCTCGGGGGACAGGACATTTAACTATGGCTACACCTTC
- TRBJ1-2 - TRBV6-5 CASSYSRVHGYTF TGTGCCAGCAGTTACTCCAGGGTCCATGGCTACACCTTC
- TRBJ1-2 - TRBV15 CATSSLEETVGYTF TGTGCCACCAGCAGCCTCGAAGAGACGGTCGGCTACACCTTC
TRBD1 TRBJ1-2 - TRBV2 CASSTDRGRVYGYTF TGTGCCAGCAGTACGGACAGGGGCAGGGTCTATGGCTACACCTTC
TRBD2 TRBJ2-1 once TRBV6-4 CVSRAVSSGRHEQFF TGTGTCAGCAGAGCCGTAAGTAGCGGGAGGCATGAGCAGTTCTTC